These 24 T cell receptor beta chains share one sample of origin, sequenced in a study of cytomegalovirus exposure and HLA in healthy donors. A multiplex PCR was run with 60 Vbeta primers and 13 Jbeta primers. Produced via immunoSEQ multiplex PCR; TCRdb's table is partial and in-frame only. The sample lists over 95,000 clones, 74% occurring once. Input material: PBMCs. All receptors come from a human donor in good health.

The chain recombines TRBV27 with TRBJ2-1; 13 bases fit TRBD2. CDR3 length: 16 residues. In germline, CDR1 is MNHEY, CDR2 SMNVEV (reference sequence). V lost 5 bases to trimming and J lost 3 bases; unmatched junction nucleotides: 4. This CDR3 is CASSQRTSGGYNEQFF. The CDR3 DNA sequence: TGTGCCAGCAGTCAAAGGACTAGCGGGGGCTACAATGAGCAGTTCTTC.

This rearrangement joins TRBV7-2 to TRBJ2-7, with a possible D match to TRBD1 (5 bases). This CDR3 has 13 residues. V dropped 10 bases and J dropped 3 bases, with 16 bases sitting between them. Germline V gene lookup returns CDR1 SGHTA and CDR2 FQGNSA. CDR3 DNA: TGTGCCACCGGGCGTTCAGGGCTCTACGAGCAGTACTTC. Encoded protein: CATGRSGLYEQYF. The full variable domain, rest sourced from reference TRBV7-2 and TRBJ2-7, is GAGVSQSPSNKVTEKGKDVELRCDPISGHTALYWYRQSLGQGLEFLIYFQGNSAPDKSGLPSDRFSAERTGGSVSTLTIQRTQQEDSAVYLCATGRSGLYEQYFGPGTRLTVT.

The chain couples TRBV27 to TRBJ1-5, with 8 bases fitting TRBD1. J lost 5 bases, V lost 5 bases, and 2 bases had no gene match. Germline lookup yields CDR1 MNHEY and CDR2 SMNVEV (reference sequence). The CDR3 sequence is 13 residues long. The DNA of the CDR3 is TGTGCCAGCAGTCGACAGGGGTATCAGCCCCAGCATTTT. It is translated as CASSRQGYQPQHF.

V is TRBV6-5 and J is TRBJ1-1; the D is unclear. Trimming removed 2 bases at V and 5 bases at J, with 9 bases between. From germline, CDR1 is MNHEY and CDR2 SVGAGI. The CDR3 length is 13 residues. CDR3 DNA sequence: TGTGCCAGCAGTTACACAGCAGGAACTGAAGCTTTCTTT. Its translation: CASSYTAGTEAFF.

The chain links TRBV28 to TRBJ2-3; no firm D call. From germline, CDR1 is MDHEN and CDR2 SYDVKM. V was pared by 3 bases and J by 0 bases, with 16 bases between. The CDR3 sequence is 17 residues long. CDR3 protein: CASSFGLKAYSTDTQYF. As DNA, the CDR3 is TGTGCCAGCAGTTTCGGGTTGAAGGCCTATAGCACAGATACGCAGTATTTT. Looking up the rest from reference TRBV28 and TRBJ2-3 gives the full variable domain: DVKVTQSSRYLVKRTGEKVFLECVQDMDHENMFWYRQDPGLGLRLIYFSYDVKMKEKGDIPEGYSVSREKKERFSLILESASTNQTSMYLCASSFGLKAYSTDTQYFGPGTRLTVL.

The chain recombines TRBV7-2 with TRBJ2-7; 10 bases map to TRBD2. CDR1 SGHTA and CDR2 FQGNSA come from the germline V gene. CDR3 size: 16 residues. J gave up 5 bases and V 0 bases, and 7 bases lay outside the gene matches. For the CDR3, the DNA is TGTGCCAGCAGCTTAGCTAGCGGGGGGATTTCGGACGAGCAGTACTTC. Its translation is CASSLASGGISDEQYF.

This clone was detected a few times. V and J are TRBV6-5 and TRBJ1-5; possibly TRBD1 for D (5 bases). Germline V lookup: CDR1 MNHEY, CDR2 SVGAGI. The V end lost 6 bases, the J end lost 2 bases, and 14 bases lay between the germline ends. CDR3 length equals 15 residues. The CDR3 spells CASSPLGVGNQPQHF. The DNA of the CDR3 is TGTGCCAGCAGCCCTCTAGGGGTAGGCAATCAGCCCCAGCATTTT.

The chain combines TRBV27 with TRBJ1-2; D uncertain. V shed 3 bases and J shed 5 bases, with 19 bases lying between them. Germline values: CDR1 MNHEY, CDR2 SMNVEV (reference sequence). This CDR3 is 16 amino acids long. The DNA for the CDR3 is TGTGCCAGCAGTTTTGAGGGCAGAAGCAGCCGGTATGGCTACACCTTC. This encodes CASSFEGRSSRYGYTF.

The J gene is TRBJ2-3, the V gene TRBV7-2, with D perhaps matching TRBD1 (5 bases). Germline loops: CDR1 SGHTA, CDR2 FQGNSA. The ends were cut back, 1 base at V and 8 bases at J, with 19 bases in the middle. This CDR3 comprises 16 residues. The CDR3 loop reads CASSLGSGSAQVTQYF. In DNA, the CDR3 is TGTGCCAGCAGCTTAGGGTCTGGCTCCGCACAGGTTACGCAGTATTTT.

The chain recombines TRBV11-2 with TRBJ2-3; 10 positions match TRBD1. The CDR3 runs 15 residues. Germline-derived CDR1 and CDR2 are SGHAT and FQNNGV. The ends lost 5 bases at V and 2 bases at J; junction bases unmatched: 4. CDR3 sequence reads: CASSRDRGLTDTQYF. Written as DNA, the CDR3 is TGTGCCAGCAGCCGGGACAGGGGACTCACAGATACGCAGTATTTT.

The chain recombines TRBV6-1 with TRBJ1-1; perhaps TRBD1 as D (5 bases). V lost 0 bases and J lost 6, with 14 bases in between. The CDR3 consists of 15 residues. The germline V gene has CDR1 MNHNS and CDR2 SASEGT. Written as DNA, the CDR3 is TGTGCCAGCAGTGAAGCATCCAGGGTTCGGTCTGAAGCTTTCTTT. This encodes CASSEASRVRSEAFF.

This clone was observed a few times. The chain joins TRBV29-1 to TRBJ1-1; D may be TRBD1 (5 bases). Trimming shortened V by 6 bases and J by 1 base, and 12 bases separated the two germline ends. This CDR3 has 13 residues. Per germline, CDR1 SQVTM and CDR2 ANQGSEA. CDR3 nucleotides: TGCAGCGTCGGACTACAGGCGAACACTGAAGCTTTCTTT. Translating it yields CSVGLQANTEAFF. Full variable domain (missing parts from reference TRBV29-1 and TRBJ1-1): SAVISQKPSRDICQRGTSLTIQCQVDSQVTMMFWYRQQPGQSLTLIATANQGSEATYESGFVIDKFPISRPNLTFSTLTVSNMSPEDSSIYLCSVGLQANTEAFFGQGTRLTVV.

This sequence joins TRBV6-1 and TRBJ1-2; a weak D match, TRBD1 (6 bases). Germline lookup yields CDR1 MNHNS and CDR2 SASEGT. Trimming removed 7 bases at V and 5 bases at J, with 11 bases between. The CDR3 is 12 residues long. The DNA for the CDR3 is TGTGCCAGCAACAGGGCAGGGTATGGCTACACCTTC. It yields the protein CASNRAGYGYTF.

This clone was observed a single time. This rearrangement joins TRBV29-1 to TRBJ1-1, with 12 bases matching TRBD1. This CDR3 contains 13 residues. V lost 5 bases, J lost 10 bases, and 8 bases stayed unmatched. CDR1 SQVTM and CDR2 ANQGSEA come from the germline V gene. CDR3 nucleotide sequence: TGCAGCGTTACCCGGGACAGGGGGCTTAGAGCTTTCTTT. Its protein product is CSVTRDRGLRAFF.

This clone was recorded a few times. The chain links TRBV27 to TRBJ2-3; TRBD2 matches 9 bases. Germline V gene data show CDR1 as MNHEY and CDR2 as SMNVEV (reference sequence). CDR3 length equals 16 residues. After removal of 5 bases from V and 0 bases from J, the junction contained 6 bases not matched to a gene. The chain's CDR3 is CASSPTSGLSTDTQYF. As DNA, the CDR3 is TGTGCCAGCAGTCCGACTAGCGGATTGAGCACAGATACGCAGTATTTT.

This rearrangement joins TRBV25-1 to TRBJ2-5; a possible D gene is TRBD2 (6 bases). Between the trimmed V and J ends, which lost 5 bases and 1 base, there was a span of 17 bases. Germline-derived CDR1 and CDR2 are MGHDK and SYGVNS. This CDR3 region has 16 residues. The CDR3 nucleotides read TGTGCCAGCAGTTTCGGAGGGCTCGGGCCCCAAGAGACCCAGTACTTC. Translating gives CASSFGGLGPQETQYF.

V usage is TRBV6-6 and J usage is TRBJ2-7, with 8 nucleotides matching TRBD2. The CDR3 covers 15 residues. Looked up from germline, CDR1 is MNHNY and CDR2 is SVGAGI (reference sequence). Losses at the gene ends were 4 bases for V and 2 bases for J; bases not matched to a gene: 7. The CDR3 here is CASSSLAGATYEQYF. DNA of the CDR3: TGTGCCAGCAGTTCGCTAGCGGGTGCGACCTACGAGCAGTACTTC.

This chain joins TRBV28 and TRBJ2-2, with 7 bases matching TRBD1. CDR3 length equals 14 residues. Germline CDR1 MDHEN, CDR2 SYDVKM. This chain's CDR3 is CAGQTLGVTGELFF. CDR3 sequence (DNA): TGTGCGGGACAGACACTAGGGGTAACCGGGGAGCTGTTTTTT.

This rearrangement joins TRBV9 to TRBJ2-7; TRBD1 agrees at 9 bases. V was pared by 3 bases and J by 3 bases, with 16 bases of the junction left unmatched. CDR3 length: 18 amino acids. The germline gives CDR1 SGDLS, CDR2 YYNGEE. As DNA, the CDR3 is TGTGCCAGCAGCGCCAGTACCTCTCTACGGGACAGGGACTACGAGCAGTACTTC. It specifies CASSASTSLRDRDYEQYF.

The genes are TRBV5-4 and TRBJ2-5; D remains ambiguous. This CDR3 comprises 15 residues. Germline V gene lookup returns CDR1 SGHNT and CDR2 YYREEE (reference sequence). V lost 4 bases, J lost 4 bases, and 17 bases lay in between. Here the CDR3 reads CASSPQNAVTETQYF. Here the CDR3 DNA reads TGTGCCAGCAGCCCGCAAAACGCGGTTACAGAGACCCAGTACTTC.

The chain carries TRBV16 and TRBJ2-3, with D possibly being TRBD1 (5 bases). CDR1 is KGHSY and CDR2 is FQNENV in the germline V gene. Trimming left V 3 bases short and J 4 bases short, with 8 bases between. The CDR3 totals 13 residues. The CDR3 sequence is CASSHRESDTQYF. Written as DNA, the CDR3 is TGTGCCAGCAGCCACAGGGAATCAGATACGCAGTATTTT.

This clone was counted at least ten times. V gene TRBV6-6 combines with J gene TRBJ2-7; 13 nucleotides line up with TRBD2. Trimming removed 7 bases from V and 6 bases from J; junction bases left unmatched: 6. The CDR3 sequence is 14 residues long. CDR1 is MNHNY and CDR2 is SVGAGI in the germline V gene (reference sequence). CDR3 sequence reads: CASNGLAGALEQYF. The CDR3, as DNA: TGTGCCAGCAACGGACTAGCGGGAGCCCTCGAGCAGTACTTC.

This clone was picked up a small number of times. The DNA for the CDR3 is TGCGCCAGCAGCCAAGCCTTCGGGGGAAACACCATATATTTT. As protein: CASSQAFGGNTIYF. The chain uses TRBV4-1 and TRBJ1-3; D is ambiguous. This CDR3 is built from 14 residues. The germline CDR1 and CDR2 sequences are MGHRA and YSYEKL. The ends were cut back, 1 base at V and 4 bases at J, with 8 bases in the middle.

The CDR3 DNA is TGTGCCAGCAGTCGGGACAGTCCTAGCTCCTATAATTCACCCCTCCACTTT. Its protein is CASSRDSPSSYNSPLHF. The V gene is TRBV2, the J gene TRBJ1-6; 7 bases fit TRBD1. V shed 5 bases, J shed 0 bases, and the junction held 7 bases outside the gene matches. Per germline, CDR1 SNHLY and CDR2 FYNNEI. The CDR3 spans 17 residues.